This T cell receptor (beta chain) was sequenced during a study of PD-1 blockade in classical Hodgkin lymphoma. Each patient relapsed following autologous stem cell transplantation, and prior brentuximab vedotin exposure differed. Notes on the study in general: A significant rise in TCR diversity by C4D1 was seen for CD4+ but not CD8+ cells. Whatever underlies the repertoire differences (possibly disease activity or prior therapy) remains undefined. Lower baseline TCR diversity marked trial partial responders and progressors. Exclusion was the outcome for patients who began nivolumab under 1 year after ASCT.

Regarding this clone: Its antigen is unidentified.

The V end was cut by 4 bases, the J end by 4 bases, with 11 bases between. In germline, CDR1 is KGHSH, CDR2 LQKENI. The CDR3 has 13 amino acids. TCRdb keeps only in-frame clones here, not all; method: immunoSEQ multiplex PCR. This table has about 98,000 clones, about four fifths appearing once. This receptor was identified in a human donor with classical Hodgkin lymphoma. The sequences come from peripheral blood mononuclear cells (PBMCs), collected before the second cycle of nivolumab. The rearrangement uses TRBV18 and TRBJ2-7; D is undetermined. CDR3 nucleotides: TGTGCCAGCTCACTTTCCTCTCGGTACGAGCAGTACTTC. Residues: CASSLSSRYEQYF.